This entry concerns a single T cell receptor (beta chain). Its antigen is not identified. TCRdb reanalyzed the PCR reads with MiXCR. Among under 25,000 clones listed, 22% were seen once. All patients were untreated before thyroid surgery. The sample originates from a study of metastatic and nonmetastatic thyroid tumors. With 5 bases removed from V and 9 bases from J, the gap between germline ends came to 23 bases. The CDR3 length is 15 residues. Germline values: CDR1 SGHTA, CDR2 FQGNSA. Study-wide results and caveats: In both blood and tumor samples, TCR beta diversity was reported significantly higher for malignant than benign nodules.

The sample taken for sequencing was adjacent normal tissue. V is TRBV7-2 and J is TRBJ2-7; either TRBD1 or TRBD2 may fit D (5 bases each). This TCR was sampled from a female donor with papillary thyroid cancer or a benign thyroid nodule (not recorded which). Some clones in this sample may be carry-over from other donors' samples. The CDR3 DNA reads TGTGCCAGCAGCCCTCTCGGGACGGTCTCGAACGGGCAGTACTTC. This translates into CASSPLGTVSNGQYF.